This is a list of T cell receptor beta chains from one sample in a study of CD8+CD57+ T cells in acquired aplastic anemia. TCRdb independently ran MiXCR on the reads; one entry per CDR3 protein. The data hold about 220,000 distinct CDR3 sequences, with roughly 33% observed a single time. Sequenced: sorted CD4+, CD8+, or CD8+CD57+ T cells (not recorded which) from PBMCs. The receptor set was obtained from a human donor in good health, serving as a control. CDR3s include the opening cysteine and the closing phenylalanine or tryptophan. The order of the fields is clone size, J gene, V gene, D gene, CDR3 DNA, CDR3 protein. A D gene is named only where the DNA matches it firmly. Clone size is stated in some rows and not others, as once, few, many or a class when expanded.

>many|TRBJ1-6|TRBV2|.
TGTGCCAGCAGTGAAAGTCACCTGAGGCCCCTCCACTTT
CASSESHLRPLHF
>.|TRBJ2-3|TRBV5-1|.
TGCGCCAGCAGTTCAGAATTGGATACGCAGTATTTT
CASSSELDTQYF
>many|TRBJ2-7|TRBV5-5|TRBD1
TGTGCCAGCAGCCGCGGGACAGGGGAATTCTCCTACGAGCAGTACTTC
CASSRGTGEFSYEQYF
>.|TRBJ1-1|TRBV25-1|.
TGTGCCAGCAGTGTCCTCGGGACACAGAGCACTGAAGCTTTCTTT
CASSVLGTQSTEAFF
>.|TRBJ1-2|TRBV19|TRBD1
TGTGCCAGTAGTCCTGCTCCGACAGGGTTTTATGGCTACACCTTC
CASSPAPTGFYGYTF
>.|TRBJ1-4|TRBV4-1|.
TGCGCCAGCAGCCACTCAGGGCGGTGGGAAAAACTGTTTTTT
CASSHSGRWEKLFF
>.|TRBJ1-5|TRBV15|.
TGTGCCACCAGCAGAGAAGCGGGCTTATCAGGTCAGCCCCAGCATTTT
CATSREAGLSGQPQHF
>many|TRBJ2-7|TRBV5-1|.
TGCGCCAGCAGCTCTGGGGACGAAGCCTACGAGCAGTACTTC
CASSSGDEAYEQYF
>few|TRBJ2-7|TRBV29-1|TRBD1
TGCAGCGTCGCGACAGGGTACTCCTACGAGCAGTACTTC
CSVATGYSYEQYF
>many|TRBJ1-1|TRBV29-1|.
TGCAGCGTAGGTGACATGGGGGGGAAAGCTTTCTTT
CSVGDMGGKAFF
>few|TRBJ2-2|TRBV5-1|.
TGCGCCAGCCAAAAGGAGGGGAAGATGGTCACCGGGGAGCTGTTTTTT
CASQKEGKMVTGELFF